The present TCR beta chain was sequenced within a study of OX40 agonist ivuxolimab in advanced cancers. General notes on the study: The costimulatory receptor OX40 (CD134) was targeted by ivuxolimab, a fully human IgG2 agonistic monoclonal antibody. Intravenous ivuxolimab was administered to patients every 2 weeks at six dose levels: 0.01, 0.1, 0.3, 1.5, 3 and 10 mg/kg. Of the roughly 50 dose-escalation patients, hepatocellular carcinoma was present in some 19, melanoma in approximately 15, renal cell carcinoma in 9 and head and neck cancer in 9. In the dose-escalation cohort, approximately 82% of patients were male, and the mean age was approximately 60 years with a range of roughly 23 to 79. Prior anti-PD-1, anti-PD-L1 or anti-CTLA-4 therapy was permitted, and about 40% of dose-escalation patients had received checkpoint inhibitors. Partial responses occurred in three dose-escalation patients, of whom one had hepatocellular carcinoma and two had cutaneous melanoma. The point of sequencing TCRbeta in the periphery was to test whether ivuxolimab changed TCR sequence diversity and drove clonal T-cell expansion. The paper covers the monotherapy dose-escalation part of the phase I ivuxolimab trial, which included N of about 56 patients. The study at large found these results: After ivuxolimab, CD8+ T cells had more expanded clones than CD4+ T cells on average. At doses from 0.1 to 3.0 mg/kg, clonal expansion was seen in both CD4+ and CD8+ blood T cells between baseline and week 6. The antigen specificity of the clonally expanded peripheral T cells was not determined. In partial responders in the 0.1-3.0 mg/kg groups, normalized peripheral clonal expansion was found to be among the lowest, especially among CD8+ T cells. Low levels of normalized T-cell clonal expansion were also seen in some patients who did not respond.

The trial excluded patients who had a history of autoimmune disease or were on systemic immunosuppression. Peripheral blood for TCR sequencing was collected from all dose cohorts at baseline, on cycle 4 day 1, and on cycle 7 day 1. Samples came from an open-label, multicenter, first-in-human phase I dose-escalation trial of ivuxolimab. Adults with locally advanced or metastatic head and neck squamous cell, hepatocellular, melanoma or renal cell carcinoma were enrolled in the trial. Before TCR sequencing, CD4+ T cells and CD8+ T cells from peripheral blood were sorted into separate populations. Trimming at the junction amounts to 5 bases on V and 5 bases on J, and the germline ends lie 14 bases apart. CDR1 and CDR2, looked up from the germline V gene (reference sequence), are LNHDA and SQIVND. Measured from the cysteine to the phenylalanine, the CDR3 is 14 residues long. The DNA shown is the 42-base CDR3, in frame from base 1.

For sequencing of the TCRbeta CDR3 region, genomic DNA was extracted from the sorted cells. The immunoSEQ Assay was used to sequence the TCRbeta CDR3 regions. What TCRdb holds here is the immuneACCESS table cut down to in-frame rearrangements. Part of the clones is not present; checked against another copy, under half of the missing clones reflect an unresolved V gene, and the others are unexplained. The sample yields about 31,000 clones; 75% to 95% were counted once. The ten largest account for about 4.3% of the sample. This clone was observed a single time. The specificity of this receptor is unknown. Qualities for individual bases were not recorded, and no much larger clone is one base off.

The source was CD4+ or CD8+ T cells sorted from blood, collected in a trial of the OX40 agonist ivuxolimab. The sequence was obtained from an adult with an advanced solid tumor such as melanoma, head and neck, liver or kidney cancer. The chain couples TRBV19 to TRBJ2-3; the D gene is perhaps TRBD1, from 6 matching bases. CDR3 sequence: CASSVSEGVDTQYF. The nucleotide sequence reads TGTGCCAGTAGTGTCTCCGAGGGGGTAGATACGCAGTATTTT.